This entry lists 20 T cell receptor beta chains sequenced from one sample in a study of blood T cell repertoires in COVID-19. The repertoire was sequenced with immunoSEQ multiplex PCR; TCRdb's copy has only in-frame clones and lacks some. The sample yields about 59,000 clones, around 70% seen once. What was sequenced was peripheral blood. The receptors shown here come from a woman aged 45-59 years with active or convalescent COVID-19.

This clone was observed a few times. The rearrangement links TRBV6-5 to TRBJ2-1, with TRBD2 matching 11 bases. Germline CDR1 reads MNHEY; CDR2 reads SVGAGI. The CDR3 contains 13 residues. V was pared by 5 bases and J by 9 bases, with 3 bases of the junction left unmatched. CDR3 DNA: TGTGCCAGCAGTAAGGGGACTAGCGGTGAGCAGTTCTTC. It specifies CASSKGTSGEQFF.

The chain couples TRBV27 to TRBJ1-4; tentative D call: TRBD1 (5 bases). V shed 4 bases and J shed 4 bases, with 10 bases lying between them. Looked up from germline, CDR1 is MNHEY and CDR2 is SMNVEV (reference sequence). This CDR3 contains 14 residues. CDR3 protein: CASSSRGFNEKLFF. The CDR3 DNA follows: TGTGCCAGCAGTTCCCGGGGGTTTAATGAAAAACTGTTTTTT.

In this sample, this clone turned up a few times. This sequence joins TRBV4-2 and TRBJ2-1; 10 nucleotides line up with TRBD2. This CDR3 is built from 16 residues. Germline CDR1 and CDR2: LGHNA and YNFKEQ. The V segment lost 0 bases and the J segment 7 bases; nucleotides outside the gene matches: 6. The CDR3 is CASSQDGLAGANEQFF. The DNA for the CDR3 is TGTGCCAGCAGCCAAGATGGGCTAGCGGGAGCGAATGAGCAGTTCTTC.

The gene calls are TRBV7-9 and TRBJ2-3; D possibly corresponds to TRBD2 (6 bases). Germline CDR1 SEHNR, CDR2 FQNEAQ (reference sequence). V dropped 11 bases and J dropped 2 bases, with 17 bases sitting between them. The CDR3 is made up of 14 amino acids. CDR3 region: CAGSRAGYTDTQYF. The CDR3 nucleotides are TGTGCCGGGTCGAGGGCGGGATACACAGATACGCAGTATTTT.

A few counts support this clone. CDR3 in amino acids: CASSVRTSSYEQYF. The CDR3 DNA is TGTGCCAGCAGCGTACGGACTAGCTCCTACGAGCAGTACTTC. The V call is TRBV9, the J call TRBJ2-7, with 7 bases matching TRBD2. This CDR3 has 14 residues. V shed 1 base and J 0 bases; nucleotides not matched to a gene: 1. From germline, CDR1 is SGDLS and CDR2 YYNGEE.

The J gene is TRBJ2-3, the V gene TRBV7-6, with D maybe TRBD2 (6 bases). From germline, CDR1 is SGHVS and CDR2 FNYEAQ. The CDR3 has 14 amino acids. V was pared by 5 bases and J by 2 bases, with 11 bases between. The CDR3 region is CASSQGTYTDTQYF. The CDR3 region has the DNA TGTGCCAGCAGCCAAGGGACTTACACAGATACGCAGTATTTT.

This clone was picked up a small number of times. The V call is TRBV19, the J call TRBJ2-2; 10 nucleotides match TRBD2. The CDR3 spans 17 residues. The germline gives CDR1 LNHDA, CDR2 SQIVND (reference sequence). Trimming cost V 5 bases and J 4 bases; bases outside gene matches: 10. CDR3 loop: CASSLPGTSESTGELFF. CDR3 coding DNA: TGTGCCAGTAGTCTGCCAGGGACTAGCGAAAGCACCGGGGAGCTGTTTTTT.

This rearrangement joins TRBV2 to TRBJ2-7; the D gene is possibly TRBD1 (5 bases). CDR1 is SNHLY and CDR2 is FYNNEI in the germline V gene. The CDR3 length is 13 residues. Deletions cut 6 bases from V and 3 bases from J, with 12 bases between. CDR3 DNA: TGTGCCAGCAGGGCACCAGGGAACTACGAGCAGTACTTC. Its translation is CASRAPGNYEQYF.

The chain uses TRBV5-5 and TRBJ2-3; 7 nucleotides agree with TRBD1. V lost 1 base, J lost 2 bases, and 16 bases stayed unmatched. Germline-derived CDR1 and CDR2 are SGHKS and YYEKEE (reference sequence). The CDR3 has 19 residues. Here the CDR3 reads CASSLRVDTGTVLTDTQYF. CDR3 nucleotide sequence: TGTGCCAGCAGCTTGCGGGTCGATACCGGGACAGTGCTCACAGATACGCAGTATTTT.

This CDR3 reads CAWSVRGVATNEKLFF. CDR3 DNA sequence: TGTGCCTGGAGTGTACGTGGAGTTGCAACTAATGAAAAACTGTTTTTT. The chain is built from TRBV30 and TRBJ1-4; D gene unclear. In germline, CDR1 is GTSNPN, CDR2 SVGIG (reference sequence). Trimming pared 0 bases from V and 0 bases from J, leaving 11 bases between. The CDR3 loop spans 16 amino acids.

About this clone itself: The same CDR3 also results from other DNA sequences found in this sample. V is TRBV27 and J is TRBJ2-7; 10 bases are a match to TRBD2. Germline CDR1 is MNHEY and CDR2 is SMNVEV (reference sequence). The CDR3 has 13 residues. J lost 2 bases, V lost 6 bases, and 1 base had no gene match. The CDR3 nucleotides read TGTGCCAGCAGAGCGGGAGGGGCCTACGAGCAGTACTTC. This gives the protein CASRAGGAYEQYF.

This rearrangement joins TRBV11-2 to TRBJ2-6; maybe TRBD1 (6 bases). The CDR3 contains 17 residues. V shed 3 bases and J shed 0 bases, with 12 bases lying between them. The germline CDR1 and CDR2 sequences are SGHAT and FQNNGV. The chain's CDR3 is CASSFRQEISGANVLTF. CDR3 bases: TGTGCCAGCAGCTTTAGACAGGAAATCTCTGGGGCCAACGTCCTGACTTTC.

As DNA, the CDR3 is TGTGCCACCCGGGACAGGGCCCAAGAGACCCAGTACTTC. Protein sequence: CATRDRAQETQYF. This chain links TRBV19 with TRBJ2-5; TRBD1 aligns across 9 bases. Germline CDR1 is LNHDA and CDR2 is SQIVND (reference sequence). V shed 10 bases and J 1 base; nucleotides not matched to a gene: 4. The CDR3 consists of 13 residues.

This clone came up a few times. This chain connects TRBV9 to TRBJ2-5, with TRBD1 as a possible D gene (7 bases). There are 14 residues in the CDR3. Germline V gene lookup returns CDR1 SGDLS and CDR2 YYNGEE. The V end was cut by 1 base, the J end by 2 bases, with 9 bases between. The CDR3 is CASSVQGGQETQYF. CDR3 DNA: TGTGCCAGCAGCGTACAGGGGGGACAAGAGACCCAGTACTTC.

The chain employs TRBV6-1 and TRBJ1-1, with D hard to call. The V and J ends lost 1 base and 0 bases respectively, with 9 bases between them. CDR1 is MNHNS and CDR2 is SASEGT in the germline V gene. The CDR3 is made up of 15 amino acids. CDR3 sequence (DNA): TGTGCCAGCAGTGAAGTCGGGTCCATGAACACTGAAGCTTTCTTT. Residues: CASSEVGSMNTEAFF.

The chain is built from TRBV11-2 and TRBJ2-2; 12 nucleotides match TRBD2. Germline CDR1 reads SGHAT; CDR2 reads FQNNGV. The CDR3 runs 18 residues. Trimming at V came to 3 bases and at J to 4 bases, leaving 9 bases not matched to a gene. The CDR3, as DNA: TGTGCCAGCAGCTTCCTAGAGACTAGCGGGAGACCCACCGGGGAGCTGTTTTTT. Amino acids: CASSFLETSGRPTGELFF.

The chain employs TRBV3-1 (or the pseudogene TRBV3-2) and TRBJ2-1; 8 positions agree with TRBD2. Germline lookup yields CDR1 LGHDT and CDR2 YNNKEL (reference sequence). There are 16 residues in the CDR3. V lost 0 bases to trimming and J lost 3 bases; unmatched junction nucleotides: 4. The CDR3 is CASSQEVTSVYNEQFF. The CDR3 DNA reads TGTGCCAGCAGCCAAGAGGTGACTAGCGTCTACAATGAGCAGTTCTTC.

The sample holds many counts of this clone. V usage is TRBV7-9 and J usage is TRBJ2-5, with D maybe TRBD1 (5 bases). CDR1 is SEHNR and CDR2 is FQNEAQ in the germline V gene (reference sequence). Trimming removed 4 bases at V and 2 bases at J, with 14 bases between. This CDR3 contains 15 residues. This CDR3 reads CASSSLGRVQETQYF. The CDR3 DNA reads TGTGCCAGCAGCTCCCTGGGCAGGGTTCAAGAGACCCAGTACTTC.

The chain uses TRBV4-1 and TRBJ1-6; 9 bases fit TRBD1. Germline trimming cut 5 bases from V and 8 bases from J; bases unmatched to any gene: 4. Germline assignment: CDR1 MGHRA and CDR2 YSYEKL. This CDR3 has 14 residues. CDR3 coding DNA: TGCGCCAGCAGCAGCCGGGACAGGGATTCACCCCTCCACTTT. This encodes CASSSRDRDSPLHF.

The rearrangement uses TRBV2 and TRBJ2-1, with TRBD2 matching over 7 bases. This CDR3 is built from 14 residues. Germline V gene lookup returns CDR1 SNHLY and CDR2 FYNNEI. V lost 6 bases, J lost 6 bases, and 8 bases stayed unmatched. DNA of the CDR3: TGTGCCAGCAGGCCAGCGGGACGGTCCAATGAGCAGTTCTTC. Residues: CASRPAGRSNEQFF.